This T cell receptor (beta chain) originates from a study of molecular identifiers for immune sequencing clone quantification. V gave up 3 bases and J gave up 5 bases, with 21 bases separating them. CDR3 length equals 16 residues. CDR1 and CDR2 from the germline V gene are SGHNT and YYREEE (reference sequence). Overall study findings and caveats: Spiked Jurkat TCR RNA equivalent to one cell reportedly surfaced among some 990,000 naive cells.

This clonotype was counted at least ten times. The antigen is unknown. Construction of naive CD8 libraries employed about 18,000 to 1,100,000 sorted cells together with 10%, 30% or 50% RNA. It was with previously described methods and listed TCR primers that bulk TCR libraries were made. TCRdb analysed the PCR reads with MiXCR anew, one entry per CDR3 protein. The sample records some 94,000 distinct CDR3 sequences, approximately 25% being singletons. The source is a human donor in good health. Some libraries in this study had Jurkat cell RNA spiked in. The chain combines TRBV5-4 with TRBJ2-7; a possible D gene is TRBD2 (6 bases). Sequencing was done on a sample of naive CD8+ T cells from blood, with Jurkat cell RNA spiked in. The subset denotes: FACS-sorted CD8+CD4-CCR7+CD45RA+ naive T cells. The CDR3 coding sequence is TGTGCCAGCAGCTCGGGAGTGAGACCCCTTCCGGACGAGCAGTACTTC. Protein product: CASSSGVRPLPDEQYF. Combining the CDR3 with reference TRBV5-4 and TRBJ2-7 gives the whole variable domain ETGVTQSPTHLIKTRGQQVTLRCSSQSGHNTVSWYQQALGQGPQFIFQYYREEENGRGNFPPRFSGLQFPNYSSELNVNALELDDSALYLCASSSGVRPLPDEQYFGPGTRLTVT.